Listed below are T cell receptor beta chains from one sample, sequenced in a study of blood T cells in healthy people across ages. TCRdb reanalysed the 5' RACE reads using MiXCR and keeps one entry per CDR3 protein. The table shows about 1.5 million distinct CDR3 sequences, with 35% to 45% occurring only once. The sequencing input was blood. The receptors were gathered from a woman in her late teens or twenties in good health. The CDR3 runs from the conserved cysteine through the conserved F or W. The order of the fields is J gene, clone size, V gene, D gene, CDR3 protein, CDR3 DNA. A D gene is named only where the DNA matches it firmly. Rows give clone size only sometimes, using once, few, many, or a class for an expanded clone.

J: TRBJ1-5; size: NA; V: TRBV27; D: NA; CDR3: CASSLWGRRNQPQHF; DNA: TGTGCCAGCAGTTTATGGGGAAGGAGGAATCAGCCCCAGCATTTT
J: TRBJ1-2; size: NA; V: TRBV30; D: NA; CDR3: CAWTGPRWNYGYTF; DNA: TGTGCCTGGACCGGACCGCGGTGGAACTATGGCTACACCTTC
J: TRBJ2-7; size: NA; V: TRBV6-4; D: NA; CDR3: CASSDPLAHLYEQYF; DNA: TGTGCCAGCAGTGACCCGCTAGCCCATCTCTACGAGCAGTACTTC
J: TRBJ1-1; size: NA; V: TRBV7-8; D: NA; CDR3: CASSPGQQLTEAFF; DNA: TGTGCCAGCAGCCCAGGACAGCAACTCACTGAAGCTTTCTTT
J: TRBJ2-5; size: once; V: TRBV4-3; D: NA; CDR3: CASSQGASMGSLQETQYF; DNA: TGCGCCAGCAGCCAAGGGGCTAGTATGGGCTCGTTACAAGAGACCCAGTACTTC
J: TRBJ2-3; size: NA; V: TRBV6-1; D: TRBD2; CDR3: CASSGKGLVVDTQYF; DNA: TGTGCCAGCAGTGGCAAGGGACTAGTAGTAGATACGCAGTATTTT
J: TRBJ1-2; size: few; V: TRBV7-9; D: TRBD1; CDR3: CASSLEYVGGQDPYGYTF; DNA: TGTGCCAGCAGCTTAGAATACGTAGGGGGACAGGACCCCTATGGCTACACCTTC
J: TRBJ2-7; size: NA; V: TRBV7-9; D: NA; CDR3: CASSLMGQTYEQYF; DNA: TGTGCCAGCAGCTTAATGGGACAAACCTACGAGCAGTACTTC
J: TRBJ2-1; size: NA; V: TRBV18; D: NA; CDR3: CASSLRTKKDNEQFF; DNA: TGTGCCAGCTCACTCCGGACCAAAAAAGACAATGAGCAGTTCTTC
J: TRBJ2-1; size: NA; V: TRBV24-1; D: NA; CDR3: CATSETPTPPHEQFF; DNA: TGTGCCACCAGTGAAACTCCGACTCCACCCCATGAGCAGTTCTTC
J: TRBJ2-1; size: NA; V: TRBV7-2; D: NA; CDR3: CASSTSSALQNEQFF; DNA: TGTGCCAGCAGCACCTCTAGCGCCCTCCAGAATGAGCAGTTCTTC
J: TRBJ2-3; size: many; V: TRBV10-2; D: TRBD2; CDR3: CASRVAGVSTDTQYF; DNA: TGCGCCAGCAGGGTAGCGGGGGTTAGCACAGATACGCAGTATTTT
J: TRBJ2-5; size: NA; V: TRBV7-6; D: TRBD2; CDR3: CASSRAGGLSNEQYF; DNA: TGTGCCAGCAGCAGAGCGGGAGGGCTCAGTAATGAGCAGTACTTC
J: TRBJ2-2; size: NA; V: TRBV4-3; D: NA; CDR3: CASKADSYTGELFF; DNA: TGCGCCAGCAAGGCTGACAGCTACACCGGGGAGCTGTTTTTT
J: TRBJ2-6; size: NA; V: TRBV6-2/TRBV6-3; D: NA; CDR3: CASSSPLGAGANVLTF; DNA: TGTGCCAGCAGTTCTCCCCTCGGGGCTGGGGCCAACGTCCTGACTTTC
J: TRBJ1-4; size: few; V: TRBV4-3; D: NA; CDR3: CASSQEGGTGELFF; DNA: TGCGCCAGCAGCCAAGAAGGGGGGACGGGAGAACTGTTTTTT
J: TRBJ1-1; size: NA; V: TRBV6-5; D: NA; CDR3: CASSQGPTRNTEAFF; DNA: TGTGCCAGCAGCCAGGGGCCGACGAGGAACACTGAAGCTTTCTTT
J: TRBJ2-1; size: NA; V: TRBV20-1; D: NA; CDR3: CSADPGSKPYNEQFF; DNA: TGCAGTGCCGACCCAGGATCCAAGCCTTACAATGAGCAGTTCTTC
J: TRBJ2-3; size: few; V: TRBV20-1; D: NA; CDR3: CSAAGEGDTQYF; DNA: TGCAGTGCGGCAGGGGAGGGAGATACGCAGTATTTT
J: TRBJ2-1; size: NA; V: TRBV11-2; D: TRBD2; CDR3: CASSRIRGGSSYNEQFF; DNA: TGTGCCAGCAGCCGAATCAGAGGCGGGAGCTCCTACAATGAGCAGTTCTTC
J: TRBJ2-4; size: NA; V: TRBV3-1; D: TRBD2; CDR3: CASSIAGVVNIQYF; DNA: TGTGCCAGCAGCATCGCGGGAGTGGTAAACATTCAGTACTTC
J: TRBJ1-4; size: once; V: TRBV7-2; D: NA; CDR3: CASSLARGNEELFF; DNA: TGTGCCAGCAGTCTAGCCAGGGGTAATGAAGAACTGTTTTTT
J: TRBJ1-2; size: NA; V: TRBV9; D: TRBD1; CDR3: CASSPLTGGPANYGYTF; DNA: TGTGCCAGCAGCCCACTGACAGGGGGCCCCGCTAACTATGGCTACACCTTC
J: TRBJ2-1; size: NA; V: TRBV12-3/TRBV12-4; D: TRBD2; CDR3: CASLERGGKSEQFF; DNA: TGTGCCAGCCTCGAAAGGGGAGGGAAGAGTGAGCAGTTCTTC